The present T cell receptor (beta chain) was sequenced within a study of blood T cell repertoires in COVID-19. The data were produced by immunoSEQ multiplex PCR, yet TCRdb's version contains in-frame clones alone and is incomplete. The sample has about 300,000 clones; roughly 90% are singletons. Germline CDR1 is LGHDT and CDR2 is YNNKEL (reference sequence). CDR3 length equals 16 residues. V shed 3 bases and J shed 5 bases, with 18 bases lying between them. The TCR originated in a woman between 50 and 59 years old who had been exposed to COVID-19. The chain joins TRBV3-1 (or the pseudogene TRBV3-2) to TRBJ2-3; TRBD2 is a possible D gene (5 bases). Sample: PBMCs or T cells enriched from blood (not recorded which). The DNA for the CDR3 is TGTGCCAGCAGCCACCGAACGATCGGGGTTGGAGATACGCAGTATTTT. Protein product: CASSHRTIGVGDTQYF.